Each of the 17 T cell receptor beta chains below was sequenced from the same sample in a study of T-cell memory formation after mild COVID-19. TCRdb itself ran the 5' RACE reads through MiXCR, one entry per CDR3 protein. The sample records almost 350,000 distinct CDR3 sequences, approximately 22% being singletons. What was sequenced was PBMCs or a T cell subset sorted from them (not recorded which). These receptors came from a man aged 18 to 30 who had mild COVID-19 (a few samples of this study predate the infection). Cell type and time point are not known.

The chain combines TRBV7-8 with TRBJ1-1; no reliable D call. V was shortened by 1 base and J by 3 bases, with 9 bases between the two germline ends. Germline loops: CDR1 SGHVS, CDR2 FQNEAQ. CDR3 size: 14 residues. In DNA, the CDR3 is TGTGCCAGCAGCTTAGAGGCAGAGTACACTGAAGCTTTCTTT. This codes for CASSLEAEYTEAFF.

The chain carries TRBV7-8 and TRBJ2-5; 7 nucleotides line up with TRBD2. Germline V CDR1 and CDR2: SGHVS, FQNEAQ. Trimming cost V 1 base and J 5 bases; bases outside gene matches: 7. The CDR3 covers 15 residues. The CDR3 spells CASSLGSAGRETQYF. Here the CDR3 DNA reads TGTGCCAGCAGCTTAGGGTCAGCGGGGAGGGAGACCCAGTACTTC.

CDR3 sequence: CASRPGGTNTEAFF. The CDR3 coding sequence is TGTGCCAGCAGACCAGGGGGCACGAACACTGAAGCTTTCTTT. The V and J genes are TRBV6-2 or TRBV6-3 and TRBJ1-1; 8 bases line up with TRBD1. Per germline, CDR1 MNHEY and CDR2 SVGEGT. The V segment lost 6 bases and the J segment 1 base; nucleotides outside the gene matches: 4. The CDR3 totals 14 residues.

This clonotype was seen only a few times. The DNA of the CDR3 is TGCAGCGTTGAGGGGTACCAAGAGACCCAGTACTTC. This gives the protein CSVEGYQETQYF. This sequence joins TRBV29-1 and TRBJ2-5; D unresolved. The CDR3 totals 12 residues. The V gene lost 3 bases and the J gene lost 0 bases, with 5 bases spanning the gap. Germline V CDR1 and CDR2: SQVTM, ANQGSEA.

This clonotype was detected a few times. This chain joins TRBV7-2 and TRBJ2-5, with D perhaps TRBD1 or TRBD2 (5 bases each). The CDR3 is 15 amino acids. V was clipped by 0 bases and J by 2 bases, with 10 bases between them. CDR1 is SGHTA and CDR2 is FQGNSA in the germline V gene. The DNA for the CDR3 is TGTGCCAGCAGCTTAGCAATGTGGGGGCAAGAGACCCAGTACTTC. Its protein is CASSLAMWGQETQYF.

This chain connects TRBV5-1 to TRBJ2-2; no firm D call. V lost 2 bases, J lost 9 bases, and 8 bases lay in between. Germline lookup yields CDR1 SGHRS and CDR2 YFSETQ. The CDR3 extends over 12 amino acids. The CDR3 coding sequence is TGCGCCAGCAGCTTAGGGAAGCGGGAGCTGTTTTTT. This encodes CASSLGKRELFF.

V gene TRBV5-1 combines with J gene TRBJ1-1, with TRBD1 matching 8 bases. Per the germline V gene, CDR1 is SGHRS and CDR2 is YFSETQ. This CDR3 is 14 amino acids long. Unmatched junction bases numbered 4, after V lost 2 bases and J lost 4 bases. The CDR3 DNA sequence: TGCGCCAGCAGCTTCGTAGGACAGGGCACTGAAGCTTTCTTT. This translates into CASSFVGQGTEAFF.

This CDR3 is CASQGGNKETQYF. The CDR3 DNA reads as TGTGCCAGCCAGGGTGGGAACAAAGAGACCCAGTACTTC. This chain links TRBV27 with TRBJ2-5; possible D gene TRBD1, 5 bases. V was clipped by 8 bases and J by 3 bases, with 13 bases between them. Germline V gene sequence: CDR1 MNHEY, CDR2 SMNVEV (reference sequence). The CDR3 extends over 13 amino acids.

The rearrangement links TRBV28 to TRBJ2-1; TRBD1 might be the D (5 bases). V dropped 3 bases and J dropped 6 bases, with 15 bases sitting between them. There are 15 residues in the CDR3. Germline V gene lookup returns CDR1 MDHEN and CDR2 SYDVKM. CDR3 sequence reads: CASSFALGAVNEQFF. CDR3 bases: TGTGCCAGCAGTTTCGCGCTTGGGGCAGTCAATGAGCAGTTCTTC. The complete variable domain, with remaining parts taken from reference TRBV28 and TRBJ2-1, reads DVKVTQSSRYLVKRTGEKVFLECVQDMDHENMFWYRQDPGLGLRLIYFSYDVKMKEKGDIPEGYSVSREKKERFSLILESASTNQTSMYLCASSFALGAVNEQFFGPGTRLTVL.

The gene calls are TRBV6-1 and TRBJ2-1; D is perhaps TRBD2 (6 bases). The CDR3 runs to 16 residues. The ends were cut back, 4 bases at V and 7 bases at J, with 20 bases in the middle. Germline V gives CDR1 MNHNS, CDR2 SASEGT. The CDR3 is CASSGRLVISANEQFF. The CDR3 nucleotides read TGTGCCAGCAGTGGGCGACTAGTAATTTCGGCGAATGAGCAGTTCTTC.

This clonotype has only a few counts. The chain carries TRBV6-5 and TRBJ1-1, with D uncertain. V was cut by 3 bases and J by 0 bases, with 17 bases left in between. CDR3 length: 17 residues. Germline CDR1 is MNHEY and CDR2 is SVGAGI. The DNA of the CDR3 is TGTGCCAGCAGTTATATCCCACCGACGGCTATGAACACTGAAGCTTTCTTT. Encoded protein: CASSYIPPTAMNTEAFF.

V gene TRBV5-5 combines with J gene TRBJ2-3; D is unresolved. The V gene lost 1 base and the J gene lost 7 bases, with 13 bases spanning the gap. Germline CDR1 SGHKS, CDR2 YYEKEE (reference sequence). The CDR3 covers 14 residues. CDR3 in amino acids: CASSLPALVNTQYF. The CDR3 DNA reads TGTGCCAGCAGCTTGCCCGCCCTCGTGAATACGCAGTATTTT.

The CDR3 DNA reads as TGTGCCAGCAGTCACTATCAAGAGACCCAGTACTTC. It translates to CASSHYQETQYF. The V call is TRBV12-3 or TRBV12-4, the J call TRBJ2-5; unclear D gene. The CDR3 has 12 amino acids. The V end was cut by 5 bases, the J end by 2 bases, with 6 bases between.

The sample holds a few counts of this clonotype. V gene TRBV6-2 or TRBV6-3 combines with J gene TRBJ2-7; perhaps TRBD2 as D (5 bases). Germline-derived CDR1 and CDR2 are MNHEY and SVGEGT. The length of the CDR3 is 16 residues. Trimming cost V 0 bases and J 0 bases, with 12 bases left between them. The CDR3 region has the DNA TGTGCCAGCAGTTACTCCCCTAGCTTCTCCTCCTACGAGCAGTACGTC. Its translation: CASSYSPSFSSYEQYV.

This chain uses TRBV7-6 with TRBJ2-7; D remains unclear. The V gene's germline CDR1 is SGHVS and CDR2 FNYEAQ. This CDR3 comprises 13 residues. V was pared by 1 base and J by 12 bases, with 16 bases between. For the CDR3, the DNA is TGTGCCAGCAGCTTAGGTGATGGTTCTCGACCGTACTTC. Translating gives CASSLGDGSRPYF.

The V and J genes are TRBV20-1 and TRBJ1-1; the D is unclear. The CDR3 runs 15 residues. Germline CDR1 DFQATT, CDR2 SNEGSKA (reference sequence). Between the trimmed V and J ends, which lost 6 bases and 0 bases, there was a span of 17 bases. DNA of the CDR3: TGCAGTGCCCCAAGGGCGGGGTACGTGAACACTGAAGCTTTCTTT. Translating gives CSAPRAGYVNTEAFF.

The chain joins TRBV19 to TRBJ2-1; TRBD2 matches at 14 bases. The junction had 6 bases not matched to a gene; V was cut back by 5 bases and J by 9 bases. Looked up from germline, CDR1 is LNHDA and CDR2 is SQIVND (reference sequence). This CDR3 comprises 15 residues. DNA of the CDR3: TGTGCCAGTAGTTGGGGGACTAGCGGGGGCGGTGAGCAGTTCTTC. Its translation: CASSWGTSGGGEQFF. Full variable domain (outside the CDR3, taken from reference TRBV19 and TRBJ2-1): DGGITQSPKYLFRKEGQNVTLSCEQNLNHDAMYWYRQDPGQGLRLIYYSQIVNDFQKGDIAEGYSVSREKKESFPLTVTSAQKNPTAFYLCASSWGTSGGGEQFFGPGTRLTVL.